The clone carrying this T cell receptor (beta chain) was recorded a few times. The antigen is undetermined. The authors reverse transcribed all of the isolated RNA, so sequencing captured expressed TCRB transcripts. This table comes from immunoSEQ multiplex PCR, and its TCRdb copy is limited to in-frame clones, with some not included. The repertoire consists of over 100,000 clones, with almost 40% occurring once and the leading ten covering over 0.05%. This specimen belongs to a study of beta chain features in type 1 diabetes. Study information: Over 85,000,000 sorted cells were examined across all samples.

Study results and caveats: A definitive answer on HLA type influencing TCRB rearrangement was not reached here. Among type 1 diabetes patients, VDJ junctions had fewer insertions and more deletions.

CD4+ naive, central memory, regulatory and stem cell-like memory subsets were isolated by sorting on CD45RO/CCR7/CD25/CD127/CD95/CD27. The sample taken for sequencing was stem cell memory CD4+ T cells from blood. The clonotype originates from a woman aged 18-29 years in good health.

The CDR3 is CASSVAAGPVEKLFF. The DNA for the CDR3 is TGTGCCAGCAGCGTAGCTGCGGGCCCCGTAGAAAAACTGTTTTTT. The gene calls are TRBV9 and TRBJ1-4, with D unclear. Germline V gene data show CDR1 as SGDLS and CDR2 as YYNGEE. The CDR3 totals 15 residues. V lost 0 bases and J 8 bases, leaving 14 bases between the germline ends.